The source of this T cell receptor beta chain is a study of T cells in localized non-small cell lung cancer. General study results and limits: Uninvolved adjacent lung had the highest recorded T cell clonality, with tumor below it. Elevated blood T cell density was associated with longer overall survival. Because only a single region of the tumor was sequenced, heterogeneity remains possible. Appearance in adjacent lung was seen for a median approximately 58 of the top 100 tumor clones.

In regard to this clone: Its antigen remains unknown.

The V end lost 2 bases, the J end lost 4 bases, and 9 bases lay between the germline ends. The CDR3 has 14 residues. Looked up from germline, CDR1 is KGHSH and CDR2 is LQKENI. Here immunoSEQ multiplex PCR was the method, and the copy in TCRdb shows in-frame clones only, minus some. The sample carries several thousand clones, approximately 60% recorded once. The sequence came from a male donor at least 60 years old with stage I squamous cell lung carcinoma. This sequence joins TRBV18 and TRBJ1-5; D gene uncertain. The sequences come from lymph node tissue, collected before any cancer treatment. CDR3 region: CASSPWVANQPQHF. CDR3 sequence (DNA): TGTGCCAGCTCACCATGGGTAGCAAATCAGCCCCAGCATTTT. The variable domain in full, completed from reference TRBV18 and TRBJ1-5, reads NAGVMQNPRHLVRRRGQEARLRCSPMKGHSHVYWYRQLPEEGLKFMVYLQKENIIDESGMPKERFSAEFPKEGPSILRIQQVVRGDSAAYFCASSPWVANQPQHFGDGTRLSIL.